This T cell receptor beta chain is from a study of blood T cells in healthy people across ages. Through a sample-barcoded 5' primer and a J-beta primer mix, a second PCR was run for about 7 to 12 cycles. A template-switch adaptor containing 12 random nucleotides labeled each cDNA molecule. TCRdb called the 5' RACE reads again in MiXCR, with one record for every CDR3 protein. The sample yields about 400,000 distinct CDR3 sequences, roughly half seen once. From germline, CDR1 is DFQATT and CDR2 SNEGSKA (reference sequence). This CDR3 is 20 amino acids long. Comment on this clonotype: The junction does not match germline at one end; this may be a read error.

Source material: blood. The V call is TRBV20-1, the J call TRBJ2-5, with D possibly being TRBD2 (6 bases). The receptor was derived from a man aged 55 to 69 in good health. The CDR3 sequence: CSVRDLRDPDRDSQGETQYF. The CDR3 bases are TGCAGTGTTAGAGACCTCCGAGACCCTGACCGGGACTCCCAGGGCGAGACCCAGTACTTC.